The 3 T cell receptor beta chains below come from one sample, sequenced in a study of vaccination and CD4 T cells after COVID-19. Their recognized antigens are unknown. Specified treatment: approximately 11-day PBMC culture with coronavirus spike peptide pools or control peptides (ViraFEST assay). Collection of the unexposed donor's CD4+ T cells took place before the COVID-19 pandemic (2011-2018). Scientists ran DNA taken from cultured CD4+ T cells through the Oncomine TCR Beta short-read assay for sequencing. One entry per CDR3 protein results from TCRdb running MiXCR on the PCR reads. The sample shows approximately 7,100 distinct CDR3 sequences, more than 45% of them seen only once. Sample: CD4+ T cells from blood, cultured in vitro. The receptor source for this set is a human donor in good health.

This clonotype was found a few times. CDR3 nucleotide sequence: TGTGCCAGCAGTTATGAAGCCGGTCAGGCAGGGGGCACCTTC. Protein product: CASSYEAGQAGGTF. This chain links TRBV6-5 with TRBJ1-2; TRBD1 matches 7 bases. This CDR3 contains 14 residues. V lost 3 bases, J lost 13 bases, and 14 bases stayed unmatched. The V gene's germline CDR1 is MNHEY and CDR2 SVGAGI.

The rearrangement links TRBV19 to TRBJ1-1; D is possibly TRBD1 (5 bases). Germline V gene data show CDR1 as LNHDA and CDR2 as SQIVND (reference sequence). V was cut by 2 bases and J by 0 bases, with 16 bases left in between. The CDR3 runs to 17 residues. CDR3: CASSIQGSGFLNTEAFF. The CDR3 bases are TGTGCCAGTAGTATACAGGGCTCTGGTTTTCTGAACACTGAAGCTTTCTTT.

V usage is TRBV6-5 and J usage is TRBJ2-7; 9 bases are shared with TRBD2. This CDR3 contains 17 residues. V was pared by 4 bases and J by 7 bases, with 17 bases of the junction left unmatched. Germline V gene data show CDR1 as MNHEY and CDR2 as SVGAGI. In DNA, the CDR3 is TGTGCCAGCAGTTCTACATTAGCGGGGGTCGGGAGAGGAGAGCAGTACTTC. This translates into CASSSTLAGVGRGEQYF.